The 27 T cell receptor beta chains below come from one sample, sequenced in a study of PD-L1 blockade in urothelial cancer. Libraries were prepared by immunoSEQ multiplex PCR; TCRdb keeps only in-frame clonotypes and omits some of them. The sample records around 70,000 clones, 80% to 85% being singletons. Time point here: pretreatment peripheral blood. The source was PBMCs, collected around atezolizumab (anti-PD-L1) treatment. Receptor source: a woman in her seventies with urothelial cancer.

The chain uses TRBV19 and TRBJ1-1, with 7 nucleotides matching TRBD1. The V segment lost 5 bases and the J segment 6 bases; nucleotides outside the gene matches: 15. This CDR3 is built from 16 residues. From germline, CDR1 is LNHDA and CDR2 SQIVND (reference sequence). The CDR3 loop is CASSVGANRGLAEAFF. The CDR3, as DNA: TGTGCCAGTAGTGTTGGGGCGAACAGGGGACTGGCTGAAGCTTTCTTT.

The DNA for the CDR3 is TGTGCCTTCATACGGGACACCGGTTTCACAGATACGCAGTATTTT. Encoded protein: CAFIRDTGFTDTQYF. J is TRBJ2-3 and V is TRBV30, with D possibly being TRBD1 (6 bases). CDR1 is GTSNPN and CDR2 is SVGIG in the germline V gene (reference sequence). V dropped 7 bases and J dropped 2 bases, with 19 bases sitting between them. This CDR3 has 15 amino acids. The full variable domain, completed using reference TRBV30 and TRBJ2-3, is SQTIHQWPATLVQPVGSPLSLECTVEGTSNPNLYWYRQAAGRGLQLLFYSVGIGQISSEVPQNLSASRPQDRQFILSSKKLLLSDSGFYLCAFIRDTGFTDTQYFGPGTRLTVL.

CDR3 residues: CASSVGRVNTEAFF. In DNA form, the CDR3 reads TGTGCCAGCAGCGTAGGCCGGGTGAACACTGAAGCTTTCTTT. The chain couples TRBV9 to TRBJ1-1; D is undetermined. There are 14 residues in the CDR3. The germline gives CDR1 SGDLS, CDR2 YYNGEE. V was clipped by 0 bases and J by 0 bases, with 6 bases between them. The full variable domain, completed using reference TRBV9 and TRBJ1-1, is DSGVTQTPKHLITATGQRVTLRCSPRSGDLSVYWYQQSLDQGLQFLIQYYNGEERAKGNILERFSAQQFPDLHSELNLSSLELGDSALYFCASSVGRVNTEAFFGQGTRLTVV.

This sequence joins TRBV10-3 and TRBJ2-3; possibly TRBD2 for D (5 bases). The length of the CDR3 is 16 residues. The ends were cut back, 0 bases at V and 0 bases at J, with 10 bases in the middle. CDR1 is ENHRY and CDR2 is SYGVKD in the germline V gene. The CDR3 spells CAISESRRLSTDTQYF. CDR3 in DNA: TGTGCCATCAGTGAGTCGAGGAGGCTTAGCACAGATACGCAGTATTTT.

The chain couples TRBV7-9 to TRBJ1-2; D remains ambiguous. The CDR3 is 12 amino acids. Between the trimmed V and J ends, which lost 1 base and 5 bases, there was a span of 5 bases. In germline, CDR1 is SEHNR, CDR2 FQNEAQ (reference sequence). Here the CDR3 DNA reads TGTGCCAGCAGCTTAGAGAGGTATGGCTACACCTTC. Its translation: CASSLERYGYTF.

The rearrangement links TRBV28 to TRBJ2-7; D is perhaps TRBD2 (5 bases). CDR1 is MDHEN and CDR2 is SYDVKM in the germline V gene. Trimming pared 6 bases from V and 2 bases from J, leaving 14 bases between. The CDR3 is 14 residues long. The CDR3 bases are TGTGCCAGCAGCCGCCGCGGGCCCACCTACGAGCAGTACTTC. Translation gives CASSRRGPTYEQYF.

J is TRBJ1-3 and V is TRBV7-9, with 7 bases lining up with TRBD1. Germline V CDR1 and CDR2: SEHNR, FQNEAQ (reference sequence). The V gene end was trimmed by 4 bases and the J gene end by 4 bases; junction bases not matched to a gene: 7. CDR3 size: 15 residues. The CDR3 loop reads CASSSLRGPGNTIYF. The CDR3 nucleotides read TGTGCCAGCAGCTCCCTTAGGGGGCCAGGAAACACCATATATTTT.

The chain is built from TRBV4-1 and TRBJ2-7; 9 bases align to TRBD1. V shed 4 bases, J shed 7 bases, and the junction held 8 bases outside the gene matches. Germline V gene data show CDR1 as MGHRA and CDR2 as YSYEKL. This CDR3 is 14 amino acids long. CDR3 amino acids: CASSREGTGREQYF. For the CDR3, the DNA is TGCGCCAGCAGCCGAGAAGGGACAGGGAGGGAGCAGTACTTC.

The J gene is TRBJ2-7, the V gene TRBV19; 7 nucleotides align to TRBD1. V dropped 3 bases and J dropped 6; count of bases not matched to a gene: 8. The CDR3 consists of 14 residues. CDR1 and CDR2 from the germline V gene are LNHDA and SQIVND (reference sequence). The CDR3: CASSIDRDLAEQYF. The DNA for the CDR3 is TGTGCCAGTAGTATTGACAGGGACCTCGCCGAGCAGTACTTC.

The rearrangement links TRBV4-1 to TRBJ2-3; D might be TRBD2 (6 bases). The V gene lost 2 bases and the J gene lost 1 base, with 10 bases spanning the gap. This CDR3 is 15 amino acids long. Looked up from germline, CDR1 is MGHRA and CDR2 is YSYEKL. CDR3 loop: CASSQQWGGTDTQYF. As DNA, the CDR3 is TGCGCCAGCAGCCAACAATGGGGGGGCACAGATACGCAGTATTTT.

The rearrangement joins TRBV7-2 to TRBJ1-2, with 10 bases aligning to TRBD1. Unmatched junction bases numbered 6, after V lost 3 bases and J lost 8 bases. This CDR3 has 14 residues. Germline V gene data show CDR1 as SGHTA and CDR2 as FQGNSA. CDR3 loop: CASSLRQGARGYTF. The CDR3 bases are TGTGCCAGCAGCTTGAGACAGGGGGCGCGGGGCTACACCTTC.

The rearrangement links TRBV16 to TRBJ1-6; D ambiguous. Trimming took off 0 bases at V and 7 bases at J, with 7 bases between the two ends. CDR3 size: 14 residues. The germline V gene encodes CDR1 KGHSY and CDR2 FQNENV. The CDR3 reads CASSQSGKNSPLHF. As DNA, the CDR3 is TGTGCCAGCAGCCAATCGGGCAAAAATTCACCCCTCCACTTT.

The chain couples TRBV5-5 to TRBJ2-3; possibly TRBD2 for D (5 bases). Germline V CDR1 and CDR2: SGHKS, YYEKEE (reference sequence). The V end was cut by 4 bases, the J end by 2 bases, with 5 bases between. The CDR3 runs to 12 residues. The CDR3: CASSRDTDTQYF. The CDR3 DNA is TGTGCCAGCAGCCGGGACACAGATACGCAGTATTTT.

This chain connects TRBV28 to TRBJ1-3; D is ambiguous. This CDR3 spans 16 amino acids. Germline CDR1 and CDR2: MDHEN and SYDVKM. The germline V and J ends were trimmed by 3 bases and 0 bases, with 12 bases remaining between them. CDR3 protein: CASSFIGPFSGNTIYF. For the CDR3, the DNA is TGTGCCAGCAGTTTCATTGGGCCCTTCTCTGGAAACACCATATATTTT.

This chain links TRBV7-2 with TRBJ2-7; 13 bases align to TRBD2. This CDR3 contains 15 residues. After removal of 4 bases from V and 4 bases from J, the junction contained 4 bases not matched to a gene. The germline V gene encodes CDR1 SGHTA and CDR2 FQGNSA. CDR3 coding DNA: TGTGCCAGCAGCTGGGCGACTAGCGGGGGGTACGAGCAGTACTTC. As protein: CASSWATSGGYEQYF.

The CDR3 sequence: CASSPDRDNRDEQYF. Here the CDR3 DNA reads TGTGCCAGCTCACCCGACCGGGACAACAGGGACGAGCAGTACTTC. The gene calls are TRBV18 and TRBJ2-7, with D maybe TRBD1 (6 bases). The CDR3 contains 15 residues. Germline values: CDR1 KGHSH, CDR2 LQKENI. Trimming pared 3 bases from V and 5 bases from J, leaving 17 bases between.

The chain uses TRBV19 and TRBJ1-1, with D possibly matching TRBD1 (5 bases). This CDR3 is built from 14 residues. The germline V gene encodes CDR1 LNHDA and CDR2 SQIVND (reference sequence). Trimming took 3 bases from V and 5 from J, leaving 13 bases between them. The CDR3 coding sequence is TGTGCCAGTAGTATGGCTCAGGGTCGGACTGAAGCTTTCTTT. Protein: CASSMAQGRTEAFF.

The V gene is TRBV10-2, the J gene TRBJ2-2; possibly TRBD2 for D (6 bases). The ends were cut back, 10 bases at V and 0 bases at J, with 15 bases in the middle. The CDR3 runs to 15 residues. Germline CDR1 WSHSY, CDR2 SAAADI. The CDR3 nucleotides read TGCGCCAACCCACACGGGGGATCGAACACCGGGGAGCTGTTTTTT. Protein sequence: CANPHGGSNTGELFF.

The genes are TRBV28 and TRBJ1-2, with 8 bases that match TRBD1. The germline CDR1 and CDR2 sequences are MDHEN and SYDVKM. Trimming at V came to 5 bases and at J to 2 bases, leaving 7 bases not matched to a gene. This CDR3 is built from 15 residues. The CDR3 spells CASSPGGAGNYGYTF. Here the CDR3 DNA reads TGTGCCAGCAGTCCAGGGGGCGCGGGAAACTATGGCTACACCTTC.

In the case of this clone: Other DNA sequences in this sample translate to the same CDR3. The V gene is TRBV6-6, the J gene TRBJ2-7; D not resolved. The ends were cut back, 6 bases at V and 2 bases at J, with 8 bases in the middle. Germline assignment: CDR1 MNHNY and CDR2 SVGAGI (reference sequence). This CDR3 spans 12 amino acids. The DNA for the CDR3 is TGTGCCAGCAGCCCCGGAGCCTACGAGCAGTACTTC. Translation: CASSPGAYEQYF.

For the CDR3, the DNA is TGTGCCAGCAGCTTACGGGGGGGCGAGACCCAGTACTTC. It codes for CASSLRGGETQYF. This chain uses TRBV7-2 with TRBJ2-5; TRBD2 aligns across 8 bases. Unmatched junction bases numbered 1, after V lost 2 bases and J lost 5 bases. This CDR3 has 13 residues. Germline V CDR1 and CDR2: SGHTA, FQGNSA. Filled out from reference TRBV7-2 and TRBJ2-5, the complete variable domain reads GAGVSQSPSNKVTEKGKDVELRCDPISGHTALYWYRQSLGQGLEFLIYFQGNSAPDKSGLPSDRFSAERTGGSVSTLTIQRTQQEDSAVYLCASSLRGGETQYFGPGTRLLVL.

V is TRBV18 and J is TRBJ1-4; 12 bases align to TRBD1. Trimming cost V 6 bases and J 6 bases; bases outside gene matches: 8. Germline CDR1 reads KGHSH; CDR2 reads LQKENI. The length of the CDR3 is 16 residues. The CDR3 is CASSPGQGAFHEKLFF. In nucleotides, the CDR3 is TGTGCCAGCTCCCCGGGACAGGGGGCCTTTCATGAAAAACTGTTTTTT. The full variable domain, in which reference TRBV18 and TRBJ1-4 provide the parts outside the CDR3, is NAGVMQNPRHLVRRRGQEARLRCSPMKGHSHVYWYRQLPEEGLKFMVYLQKENIIDESGMPKERFSAEFPKEGPSILRIQQVVRGDSAAYFCASSPGQGAFHEKLFFGSGTQLSVL.

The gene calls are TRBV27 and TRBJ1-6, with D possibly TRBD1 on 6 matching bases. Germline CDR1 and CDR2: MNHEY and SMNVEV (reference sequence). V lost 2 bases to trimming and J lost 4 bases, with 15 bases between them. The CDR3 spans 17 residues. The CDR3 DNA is TGTGCCAGCAGTTTAAGAGGGTACAGGGCTTATAATTCACCCCTCCACTTT. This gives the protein CASSLRGYRAYNSPLHF.

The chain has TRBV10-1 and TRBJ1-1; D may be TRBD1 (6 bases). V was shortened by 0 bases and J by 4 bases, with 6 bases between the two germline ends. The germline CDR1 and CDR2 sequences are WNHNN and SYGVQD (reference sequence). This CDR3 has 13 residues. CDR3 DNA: TGCGCCAGCAGTGAGTCAGGGGGCACTGAAGCTTTCTTT. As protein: CASSESGGTEAFF.

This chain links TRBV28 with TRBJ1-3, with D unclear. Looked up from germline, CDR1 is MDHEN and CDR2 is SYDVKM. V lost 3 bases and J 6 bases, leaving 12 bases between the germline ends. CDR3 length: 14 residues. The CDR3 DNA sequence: TGTGCCAGCAGTTTGGCGACTGTGAAAAACACCATATATTTT. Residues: CASSLATVKNTIYF. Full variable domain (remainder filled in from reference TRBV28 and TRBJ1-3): DVKVTQSSRYLVKRTGEKVFLECVQDMDHENMFWYRQDPGLGLRLIYFSYDVKMKEKGDIPEGYSVSREKKERFSLILESASTNQTSMYLCASSLATVKNTIYFGEGSWLTVV.

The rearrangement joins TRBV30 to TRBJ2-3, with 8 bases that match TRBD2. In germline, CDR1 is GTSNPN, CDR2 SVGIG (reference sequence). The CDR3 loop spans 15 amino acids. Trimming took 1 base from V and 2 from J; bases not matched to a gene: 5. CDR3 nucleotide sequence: TGTGCCTGGAGTGACACTAGCGGAGTCACAGATACGCAGTATTTT. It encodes CAWSDTSGVTDTQYF.

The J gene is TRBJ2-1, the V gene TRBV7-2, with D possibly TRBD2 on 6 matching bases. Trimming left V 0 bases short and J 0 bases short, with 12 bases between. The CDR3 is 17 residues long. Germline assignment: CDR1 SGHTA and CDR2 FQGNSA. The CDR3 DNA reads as TGTGCCAGCAGCTTAGCGCGGGGACTTAGCTCCTACAATGAGCAGTTCTTC. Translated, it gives CASSLARGLSSYNEQFF.